These 30 T cell receptor beta chains came from one sample sequenced in a study of blood T cell repertoires in COVID-19. Clones were read by immunoSEQ multiplex PCR, and TCRdb kept only the in-frame ones, dropping some. In the table there are around 400,000 clones, roughly nine tenths of which are singletons. Material for sequencing was PBMCs or T cells enriched from blood (not recorded which). The receptors originated from a woman between 35 and 50 years old who had been exposed to COVID-19.

The rearrangement links TRBV3-1 (or the pseudogene TRBV3-2) to TRBJ1-1; perhaps TRBD1 as D (6 bases). In germline, CDR1 is LGHDT, CDR2 YNNKEL (reference sequence). This CDR3 region has 14 residues. Trimming removed 1 base at V and 4 bases at J, with 10 bases between. The CDR3 nucleotides read TGTGCCAGCAGCCAAGGGGGGCTGGGCACTGAAGCTTTCTTT. Translation: CASSQGGLGTEAFF.

A few counts support this clone. The gene calls are TRBV10-3 and TRBJ1-2; 9 bases align to TRBD1. The CDR3 length is 14 residues. Germline loops: CDR1 ENHRY, CDR2 SYGVKD. After removal of 6 bases from V and 2 bases from J, the junction contained 4 bases not matched to a gene. DNA for the CDR3: TGTGCCATCAGACCCGGGACAGGGAACTATGGCTACACCTTC. It specifies CAIRPGTGNYGYTF.

Regarding this clone: Other DNA sequences in the sample encode the same CDR3. The chain combines TRBV18 with TRBJ1-1; possibly TRBD1 for D (5 bases). The CDR3 runs to 13 residues. Germline CDR1 KGHSH, CDR2 LQKENI. V was pared by 6 bases and J by 1 base, with 9 bases between. In DNA, the CDR3 is TGTGCCAGCTCCTCCGACAGGAACACTGAAGCTTTCTTT. This codes for CASSSDRNTEAFF.

The V and J genes are TRBV19 and TRBJ1-2; D might be TRBD1 (6 bases). V was shortened by 6 bases and J by 2 bases, with 10 bases between the two germline ends. Germline lookup yields CDR1 LNHDA and CDR2 SQIVND (reference sequence). There are 13 residues in the CDR3. CDR3 sequence reads: CASSRDKNYGYTF. The DNA for the CDR3 is TGTGCCAGTAGCCGGGACAAGAACTATGGCTACACCTTC. Full variable domain (outside the CDR3, taken from reference TRBV19 and TRBJ1-2): DGGITQSPKYLFRKEGQNVTLSCEQNLNHDAMYWYRQDPGQGLRLIYYSQIVNDFQKGDIAEGYSVSREKKESFPLTVTSAQKNPTAFYLCASSRDKNYGYTFGSGTRLTVV.

V gene TRBV5-4 combines with J gene TRBJ2-7; D is possibly TRBD2 (6 bases). Per the germline V gene, CDR1 is SGHNT and CDR2 is YYREEE (reference sequence). Trimming stripped 0 bases from V and 2 bases from J, with 9 bases between. The CDR3 loop spans 14 amino acids. As DNA, the CDR3 is TGTGCCAGCAGCTTGGGACGGACTACCTACGAGCAGTACTTC. Its protein is CASSLGRTTYEQYF.

The rearrangement joins TRBV5-4 to TRBJ2-2; D may be TRBD2 (5 bases). This CDR3 comprises 14 residues. V was pared by 3 bases and J by 1 base, with 7 bases between. Germline V gives CDR1 SGHNT, CDR2 YYREEE (reference sequence). As DNA, the CDR3 is TGTGCCAGCAGCTCGGACTTGAACACCGGGGAGCTGTTTTTT. It specifies CASSSDLNTGELFF.

This chain joins TRBV7-6 and TRBJ2-5, with D maybe TRBD2 (7 bases). In germline, CDR1 is SGHVS, CDR2 FNYEAQ. Trimming stripped 0 bases from V and 4 bases from J, with 12 bases between. This CDR3 is built from 15 residues. The CDR3 loop reads CASSLAPAGAETQYF. DNA of the CDR3: TGTGCCAGCAGCTTAGCGCCGGCGGGGGCAGAGACCCAGTACTTC.

The chain links TRBV5-1 to TRBJ1-3; D uncertain. In germline, CDR1 is SGHRS, CDR2 YFSETQ. The CDR3 runs 15 residues. The V end was cut by 0 bases, the J end by 4 bases, with 11 bases between. The CDR3 loop is CASSLEGGRGNTIYF. In nucleotides, the CDR3 is TGCGCCAGCAGCTTGGAGGGAGGGCGCGGAAACACCATATATTTT.

The J gene is TRBJ2-2, the V gene TRBV7-3; TRBD2 aligns across 7 bases. V trimming: 5 bases; J trimming: 0 bases; junction bases outside the gene matches: 6. The CDR3 runs to 16 residues. Germline V gene sequence: CDR1 SGHTA, CDR2 FQGTGA. The CDR3: CASSHLAGANTGELFF. In nucleotides, the CDR3 is TGTGCCAGCAGCCATCTTGCGGGGGCGAACACCGGGGAGCTGTTTTTT.

This rearrangement joins TRBV5-4 to TRBJ1-2, with a tentative D call TRBD1 (5 bases). V lost 4 bases, J lost 1 base, and 23 bases lay in between. The CDR3 covers 18 residues. Germline CDR1 reads SGHNT; CDR2 reads YYREEE (reference sequence). Here the CDR3 DNA reads TGTGCCAGCAGCCTATTAGGGGCGGGGGAGACCTTTAACTATGGCTACACCTTC. Translating gives CASSLLGAGETFNYGYTF.

The V and J genes are TRBV18 and TRBJ1-1; D uncertain. This CDR3 comprises 15 residues. Germline CDR1 KGHSH, CDR2 LQKENI. V lost 8 bases, J lost 4 bases, and 20 bases lay in between. CDR3 in amino acids: CASDAGEGVSTEAFF. For the CDR3, the DNA is TGTGCCAGCGACGCGGGCGAGGGAGTGAGCACTGAAGCTTTCTTT.

The chain combines TRBV5-6 with TRBJ2-1; 9 bases match TRBD1. Trimming took 5 bases from V and 4 from J; bases not matched to a gene: 10. This CDR3 region has 16 residues. Per the germline V gene, CDR1 is SGHDT and CDR2 is YYEEEE. CDR3 DNA: TGTGCCAGCAGACTAGAAGGACAGGGGTGGTACAATGAGCAGTTCTTC. Protein product: CASRLEGQGWYNEQFF. Variable domain in full (rest from reference TRBV5-6 and TRBJ2-1): DAGVTQSPTHLIKTRGQQVTLRCSPKSGHDTVSWYQQALGQGPQFIFQYYEEEERQRGNFPDRFSGHQFPNYSSELNVNALLLGDSALYLCASRLEGQGWYNEQFFGPGTRLTVL.

The chain combines TRBV6-6 with TRBJ1-2, with TRBD1 identical over 7 bases. This CDR3 has 13 residues. CDR1 and CDR2 from the germline V gene are MNHNY and SVGAGI (reference sequence). The junction had 10 bases not matched to a gene; V was cut back by 7 bases and J by 8 bases. In DNA, the CDR3 is TGTGCCAGCAACAGGGACAGCCTTCACGGCTACACCTTC. Its protein is CASNRDSLHGYTF.

V gene TRBV27 combines with J gene TRBJ2-5, with 11 positions matching TRBD2. The germline V gene encodes CDR1 MNHEY and CDR2 SMNVEV (reference sequence). V lost 5 bases, J lost 4 bases, and 15 bases stayed unmatched. The CDR3 extends over 18 amino acids. The DNA for the CDR3 is TGTGCCAGCAGTCCCAGGCCATTACTAGCGGGGGTCGGAGAGACCCAGTACTTC. This codes for CASSPRPLLAGVGETQYF.

This sequence joins TRBV7-2 and TRBJ2-7; 14 nucleotides agree with TRBD2. V shed 5 bases, J shed 0 bases, and the junction held 9 bases outside the gene matches. The CDR3 has 18 amino acids. Germline CDR1 is SGHTA and CDR2 is FQGNSA. The CDR3 loop is CASSPGLAGVGGSYEQYF. DNA of the CDR3: TGTGCCAGCAGCCCGGGACTAGCGGGAGTAGGGGGCTCCTACGAGCAGTACTTC. The complete variable domain, with remaining parts taken from reference TRBV7-2 and TRBJ2-7, reads GAGVSQSPSNKVTEKGKDVELRCDPISGHTALYWYRQSLGQGLEFLIYFQGNSAPDKSGLPSDRFSAERTGGSVSTLTIQRTQQEDSAVYLCASSPGLAGVGGSYEQYFGPGTRLTVT.

The chain combines TRBV4-3 with TRBJ1-4, with D hard to call. Germline-derived CDR1 and CDR2 are LGHNA and YSLEER. With 1 base removed from V and 0 bases from J, the gap between germline ends came to 9 bases. The CDR3 has 16 amino acids. The CDR3 sequence: CASSQGGGSTNEKLFF. In DNA form, the CDR3 reads TGCGCCAGCAGCCAAGGGGGAGGGTCAACTAATGAAAAACTGTTTTTT.

This sequence joins TRBV2 and TRBJ2-7, with TRBD1 matching 10 bases. The germline gives CDR1 SNHLY, CDR2 FYNNEI. CDR3 length: 14 amino acids. With 8 bases clipped from V and 5 bases from J, the junction kept 9 bases outside the gene matches. The CDR3 DNA reads as TGTGCCAGCGGTACGGACAGGGGGGCCGACGAGCAGTACTTC. It encodes CASGTDRGADEQYF.

The rearrangement links TRBV30 to TRBJ1-5; 7 nucleotides align to TRBD1. V dropped 3 bases and J dropped 0; count of bases not matched to a gene: 2. The germline gives CDR1 GTSNPN, CDR2 SVGIG (reference sequence). The CDR3 runs 14 residues. CDR3 coding DNA: TGTGCCTGGAGCAGACAGGGTAGCAATCAGCCCCAGCATTTT. It is translated as CAWSRQGSNQPQHF.

This clone appeared a single time. The V call is TRBV15, the J call TRBJ2-2; 7 nucleotides line up with TRBD2. In germline, CDR1 is LNHNV, CDR2 YYDKDF (reference sequence). CDR3 length: 14 amino acids. The junction had 2 bases not matched to a gene; V was cut back by 0 bases and J by 7 bases. The CDR3 region has the DNA TGTGCCACCAGCAGAGAAACGGGGGGCGGGGAGCTGTTTTTT. Amino acids: CATSRETGGGELFF.

The V and J genes are TRBV10-1 and TRBJ1-6; TRBD1 agrees at 10 bases. V shed 5 bases and J 10 bases; nucleotides not matched to a gene: 8. The CDR3 covers 15 residues. Germline values: CDR1 WNHNN, CDR2 SYGVQD (reference sequence). CDR3 coding DNA: TGCGCCAGCAGTTCGGGACAGGGGAGTGGATCACCCCTCCACTTT. Translation: CASSSGQGSGSPLHF.

J is TRBJ2-2 and V is TRBV10-1, with 10 nucleotides matching TRBD1. CDR1 WNHNN and CDR2 SYGVQD come from the germline V gene (reference sequence). Trimming at V came to 2 bases and at J to 4 bases, leaving 1 base not matched to a gene. The CDR3 has 15 residues. CDR3: CASSEGTGATGELFF. For the CDR3, the DNA is TGCGCCAGCAGTGAGGGGACAGGGGCCACCGGGGAGCTGTTTTTT.

This clone was counted a single time. The chain has TRBV6-5 and TRBJ2-3; weak D call: TRBD2 (7 bases). CDR3 length: 16 amino acids. CDR1 and CDR2 (germline): MNHEY, SVGAGI. V shed 2 bases and J shed 4 bases, with 16 bases lying between them. This CDR3 reads CASSYNVGGRADTQYF. The CDR3 DNA sequence: TGTGCCAGCAGTTACAACGTCGGGGGGCGGGCAGATACGCAGTATTTT.

The chain has TRBV6-5 and TRBJ1-2; no reliable D call. The germline gives CDR1 MNHEY, CDR2 SVGAGI. The CDR3 covers 11 residues. Trimming stripped 6 bases from V and 4 bases from J, with 6 bases between. CDR3 DNA sequence: TGTGCCAGCAGCGAGGGCTATGGCTACACCTTC. Amino acids: CASSEGYGYTF.

This chain uses TRBV27 with TRBJ1-1; 9 nucleotides align to TRBD1. The CDR3 is 16 amino acids. CDR1 and CDR2 (germline): MNHEY, SMNVEV (reference sequence). Losses at the gene ends were 5 bases for V and 4 bases for J; bases not matched to a gene: 11. The CDR3 reads CASSRPDRGKGTEAFF. The CDR3 DNA reads as TGTGCCAGCAGTCGACCCGACAGGGGGAAGGGCACTGAAGCTTTCTTT.

This rearrangement joins TRBV5-1 to TRBJ1-2; D is uncertain. CDR3 length: 12 amino acids. Trimming removed 4 bases from V and 7 bases from J, with 11 bases in between. Germline lookup yields CDR1 SGHRS and CDR2 YFSETQ. The CDR3 loop reads CASSDTAPGYTF. CDR3 sequence (DNA): TGCGCCAGCAGCGACACAGCCCCTGGCTACACCTTC.

V and J are TRBV12-5 and TRBJ1-6, with TRBD1 matching 8 bases. The germline V gene encodes CDR1 LGHNT and CDR2 FRNRAP. The CDR3 runs 14 residues. J lost 4 bases, V lost 8 bases, and 4 bases had no gene match. The CDR3 coding sequence is TGTGCTAGTCTCGGGACAGGTTATAATTCACCCCTCCACTTT. Protein product: CASLGTGYNSPLHF.

This clone was counted only a few times. The chain carries TRBV5-1 and TRBJ2-1; D perhaps matches TRBD2 (6 bases). This CDR3 comprises 14 residues. Trimming shortened V by 4 bases and J by 6 bases, and 14 bases separated the two germline ends. The germline V gene has CDR1 SGHRS and CDR2 YFSETQ. CDR3 sequence: CASSPLGGINEQFF. In nucleotides, the CDR3 is TGCGCCAGCAGCCCCCTCGGAGGGATCAATGAGCAGTTCTTC.

This chain links TRBV19 with TRBJ2-5; D is perhaps TRBD1 (7 bases). The V gene lost 7 bases and the J gene lost 1 base, with 13 bases spanning the gap. CDR1 is LNHDA and CDR2 is SQIVND in the germline V gene (reference sequence). The CDR3 is 14 amino acids. The CDR3, as DNA: TGTGCCAGTAAACCAGGGGGGACCCAAGAGACCCAGTACTTC. It is translated as CASKPGGTQETQYF. The full variable domain, with the rest looked up from reference TRBV19 and TRBJ2-5, is DGGITQSPKYLFRKEGQNVTLSCEQNLNHDAMYWYRQDPGQGLRLIYYSQIVNDFQKGDIAEGYSVSREKKESFPLTVTSAQKNPTAFYLCASKPGGTQETQYFGPGTRLLVL.

The sample holds a few counts of this clone. The CDR3: CASSQTVSGNTIYF. CDR3 nucleotide sequence: TGTGCCAGTAGTCAGACAGTCTCTGGAAACACCATATATTTT. This chain uses TRBV19 with TRBJ1-3; D may be TRBD1 (5 bases). V lost 5 bases and J lost 0, with 8 bases in between. Looked up from germline, CDR1 is LNHDA and CDR2 is SQIVND (reference sequence). The CDR3 contains 14 residues.

This clone is a singleton in its sample. The genes are TRBV2 and TRBJ1-2; D is undetermined. This CDR3 has 13 amino acids. Germline CDR1 and CDR2: SNHLY and FYNNEI. The germline V and J ends were trimmed by 10 bases and 2 bases, with 14 bases remaining between them. CDR3 in amino acids: CAINLQRNYGYTF. The CDR3 nucleotides read TGTGCCATAAACCTACAGAGAAACTATGGCTACACCTTC.